Listed below are T cell receptor beta chains from one sample, sequenced in a study of neurological immune-mediated disorders. TCRdb reprocessed the 5' RACE reads with MiXCR, giving one entry per CDR3 protein. Among 75,000 to 85,000 distinct CDR3 sequences listed, 17% were seen once. The sample comprised PBMCs. The receptors come from a woman aged 40 to 50 in good health. CDR3s include the opening cysteine and the closing phenylalanine or tryptophan. D genes are given only for firm matches. Not all rows give a size; the values are once, few, many and, for expanded clones, a class.

V gene	clone size	D gene	J gene	CDR3 protein	CDR3 DNA
TRBV5-1	many	TRBD2	TRBJ2-1	CASSSNSGGAYNEQFF	TGCGCCAGCAGCTCCAACAGCGGGGGGGCCTACAATGAGCAGTTCTTC
TRBV27	many	NA	TRBJ2-3	CASSPNQQGPSTDTQYF	TGTGCCAGCAGTCCCAATCAACAGGGTCCTAGCACAGATACGCAGTATTTT
TRBV27	many	NA	TRBJ1-6	CASSFQRGSPLHF	TGTGCCAGCAGTTTCCAAAGAGGCTCACCCCTCCACTTT
TRBV20-1	many	NA	TRBJ1-3	CSARGGAGNTIYF	TGCAGTGCTAGAGGGGGGGCCGGAAACACCATATATTTT
TRBV5-1	many	TRBD1	TRBJ2-3	CASSQGIWALQGADTQYF	TGCGCCAGCAGCCAGGGGATTTGGGCCCTACAGGGGGCAGATACGCAGTATTTT
TRBV7-9	many	TRBD2	TRBJ2-7	CASSSPGGTGEQYF	TGTGCCAGCAGCTCCCCGGGGGGAACGGGCGAGCAGTACTTC
TRBV3-1	few	NA	TRBJ2-5	CASSQEGTQYF	TGTGCCAGCAGCCAAGAAGGGACCCAGTACTTC
TRBV5-1	medium-sized	NA	TRBJ2-6	CASSLEMAAGANVLTF	TGCGCCAGCAGCTTGGAAATGGCTGCCGGGGCCAACGTCCTGACTTTC
TRBV5-1	NA	NA	TRBJ1-1	CASSWQGLGGTEAFF	TGCGCCAGCAGCTGGCAGGGGCTCGGGGGCACTGAAGCTTTCTTT
TRBV3-1	many	TRBD2	TRBJ2-3	CASSQEGGGGAPYF	TGTGCCAGCAGCCAAGAAGGAGGCGGGGGGGCTCCATATTTT
TRBV5-6	many	NA	TRBJ2-5	CASSPFQLRETQYF	TGTGCCAGCAGCCCCTTTCAACTGCGGGAGACCCAGTACTTC
TRBV5-1	many	NA	TRBJ2-3	CASGLTALTDTQYF	TGCGCCAGCGGGCTTACGGCTCTCACAGATACGCAGTATTTT
TRBV6-5	NA	TRBD2	TRBJ2-7	CASSSPRRGNEQYF	TGTGCCAGCAGTTCCCCCCGGCGGGGGAACGAGCAGTACTTC
TRBV20-1	few	NA	TRBJ2-1	CSARVGGIEQFF	TGCAGTGCTAGAGTAGGGGGTATTGAGCAGTTCTTC
TRBV12-3/TRBV12-4	many	NA	TRBJ1-1	CASSLRGIEAFF	TGTGCCAGCAGCCTCAGGGGAATTGAAGCTTTCTTT
TRBV12-3/TRBV12-4	many	NA	TRBJ2-3	CASTQGAISTDTQYF	TGTGCCAGCACTCAAGGGGCTATTAGCACAGATACGCAGTATTTT
TRBV7-2	NA	NA	TRBJ2-2	CASSLQVGPGVLFF	TGTGCCAGCAGCTTACAAGTGGGCCCCGGGGTGCTGTTTTTT
TRBV5-1	many	TRBD1	TRBJ1-1	CASSTGQVNEAFF	TGCGCCAGCAGCACTGGACAGGTAAATGAAGCTTTCTTT
TRBV27	many	NA	TRBJ1-2	CASSLSGQGYGYTF	TGTGCCAGCAGTTTATCGGGGCAGGGATATGGCTACACCTTC
TRBV4-2	many	NA	TRBJ1-4	CASSQVGGSNEKLFF	TGTGCCAGCAGCCAAGTGGGCGGTTCTAATGAAAAACTGTTTTTT
TRBV12-3/TRBV12-4	medium-sized	TRBD2	TRBJ2-2	CASSPLGRGGLTGELFF	TGTGCCAGCAGTCCGCTAGGGCGGGGGGGCCTCACCGGGGAGCTGTTTTTT
TRBV4-1	many	TRBD1	TRBJ1-3	CASSPDRAAGNTIYF	TGCGCCAGCAGCCCGGACAGGGCAGCAGGAAACACCATATATTTT
TRBV7-7	many	NA	TRBJ2-2	CASSLAPGELFF	TGTGCTAGCAGCTTAGCTCCCGGGGAGCTGTTTTTT
TRBV18	many	NA	TRBJ2-1	CASSSLGPAREVYNEQFF	TGTGCCAGCTCATCCTTGGGTCCAGCCAGGGAGGTCTACAATGAGCAGTTCTTC
TRBV4-3	once	TRBD2	TRBJ2-1	CASSQETNGGAAYNEQFF	TGCGCAAGCAGCCAAGAAACTAACGGGGGGGCCGCATACAATGAGCAGTTCTTC
TRBV20-1	many	TRBD2	TRBJ2-2	CSAFSGGRNTGELFF	TGCAGTGCTTTTAGCGGGGGGCGGAACACCGGGGAGCTGTTTTTT
TRBV2	once	NA	TRBJ1-4	CDSTTHREQKLFF	TGTGACAGTACCACCCACCGGGAGCAAAAACTGTTTTTT
TRBV5-6	many	NA	TRBJ2-5	CASSFYLFPRGEETQYF	TGTGCCAGCAGCTTCTACCTGTTCCCGAGGGGGGAAGAGACCCAGTACTTC
TRBV27	many	TRBD2	TRBJ2-1	CARYRGLVFDEQFF	TGTGCCAGATACCGAGGACTAGTCTTCGATGAGCAGTTCTTC
TRBV6-5	many	TRBD2	TRBJ2-4	CASKSGGNKNIQYF	TGTGCCAGCAAGAGCGGGGGCAACAAAAACATTCAGTACTTC